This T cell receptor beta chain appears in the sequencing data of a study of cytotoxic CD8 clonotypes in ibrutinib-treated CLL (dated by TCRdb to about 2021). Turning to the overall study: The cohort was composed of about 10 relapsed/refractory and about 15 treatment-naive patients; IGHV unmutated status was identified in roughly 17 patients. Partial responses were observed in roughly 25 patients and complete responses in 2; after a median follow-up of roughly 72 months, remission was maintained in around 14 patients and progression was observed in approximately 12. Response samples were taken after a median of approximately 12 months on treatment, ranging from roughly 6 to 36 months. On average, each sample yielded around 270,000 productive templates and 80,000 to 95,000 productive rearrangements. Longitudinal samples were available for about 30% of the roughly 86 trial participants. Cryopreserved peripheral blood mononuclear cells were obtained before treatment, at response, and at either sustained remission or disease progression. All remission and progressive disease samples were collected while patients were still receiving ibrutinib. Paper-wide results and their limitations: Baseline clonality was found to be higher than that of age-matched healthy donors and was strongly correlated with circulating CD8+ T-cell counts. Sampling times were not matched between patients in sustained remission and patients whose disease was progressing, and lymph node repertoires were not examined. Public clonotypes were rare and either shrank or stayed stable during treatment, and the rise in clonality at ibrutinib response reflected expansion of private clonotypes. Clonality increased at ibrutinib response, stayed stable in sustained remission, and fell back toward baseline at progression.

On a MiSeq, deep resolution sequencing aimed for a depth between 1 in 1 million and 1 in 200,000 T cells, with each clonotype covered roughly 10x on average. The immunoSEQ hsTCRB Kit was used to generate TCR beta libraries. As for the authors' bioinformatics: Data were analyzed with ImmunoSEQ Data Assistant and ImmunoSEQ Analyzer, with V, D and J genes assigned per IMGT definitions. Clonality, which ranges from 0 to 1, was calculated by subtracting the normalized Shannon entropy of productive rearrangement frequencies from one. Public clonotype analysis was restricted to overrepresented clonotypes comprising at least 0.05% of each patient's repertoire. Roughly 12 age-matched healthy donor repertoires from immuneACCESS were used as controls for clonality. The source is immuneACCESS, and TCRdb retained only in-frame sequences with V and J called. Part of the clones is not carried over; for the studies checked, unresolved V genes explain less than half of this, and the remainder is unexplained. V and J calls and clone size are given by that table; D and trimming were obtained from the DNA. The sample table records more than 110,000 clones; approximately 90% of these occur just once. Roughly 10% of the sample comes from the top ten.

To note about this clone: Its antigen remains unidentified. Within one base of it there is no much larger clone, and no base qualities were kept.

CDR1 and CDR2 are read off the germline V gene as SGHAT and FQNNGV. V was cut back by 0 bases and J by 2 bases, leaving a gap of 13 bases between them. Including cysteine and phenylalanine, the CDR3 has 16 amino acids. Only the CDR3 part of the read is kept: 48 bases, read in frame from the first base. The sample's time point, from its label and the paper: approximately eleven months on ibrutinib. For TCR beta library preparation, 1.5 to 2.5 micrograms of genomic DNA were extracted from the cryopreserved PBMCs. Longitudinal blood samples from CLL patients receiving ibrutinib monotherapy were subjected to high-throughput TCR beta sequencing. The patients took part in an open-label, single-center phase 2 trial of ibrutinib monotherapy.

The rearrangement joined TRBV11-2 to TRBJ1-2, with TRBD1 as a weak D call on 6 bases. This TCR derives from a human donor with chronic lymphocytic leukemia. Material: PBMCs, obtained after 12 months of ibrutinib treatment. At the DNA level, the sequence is TGTGCCAGCAGCTTAGACCCGGCAGGGGCGAACTATGGCTACACCTTC. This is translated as CASSLDPAGANYGYTF.